These 19 T cell receptor beta chains were sequenced from one sample in a study of blood T cell repertoires in COVID-19. TCRdb keeps only in-frame clones here, not all; method: immunoSEQ multiplex PCR. The sample lists nearly 7,000 clones, around 90% occurring once. The specimen was peripheral blood. The receptor set was obtained from a human donor in a cohort sampled during active COVID-19.

The chain is built from TRBV6-5 and TRBJ2-1, with 8 bases identical to TRBD1. J lost 14 bases, V lost 6 bases, and 9 bases had no gene match. This CDR3 region has 12 residues. Germline CDR1 and CDR2: MNHEY and SVGAGI. The CDR3 here is CASSYGTGDKFF. The DNA of the CDR3 is TGTGCCAGCAGCTATGGGACAGGTGATAAGTTCTTC.

This chain connects TRBV7-2 to TRBJ2-7, with TRBD2 matching over 9 bases. The ends lost 2 bases at V and 3 bases at J; junction bases unmatched: 8. Germline loops: CDR1 SGHTA, CDR2 FQGNSA. The CDR3 extends over 16 amino acids. CDR3 nucleotide sequence: TGTGCCAGCAGCTTAACGACTAGCGGAGATATCTACGAGCAGTACTTC. This translates into CASSLTTSGDIYEQYF.

The chain recombines TRBV18 with TRBJ2-1; a weak D match, TRBD2 (6 bases). The CDR3 is made up of 16 amino acids. Germline V gene data show CDR1 as KGHSH and CDR2 as LQKENI. V lost 3 bases, J lost 1 base, and 13 bases lay in between. CDR3 in amino acids: CASSPKEGPSYNEQFF. CDR3 sequence (DNA): TGTGCCAGCTCACCTAAGGAGGGGCCATCCTACAATGAGCAGTTCTTC.

The table lists this clone with a few counts. The chain uses TRBV3-1 (or the pseudogene TRBV3-2) and TRBJ1-2; the match to TRBD1 covers 7 bases. The V gene end was trimmed by 1 base and the J gene end by 4 bases; junction bases not matched to a gene: 6. The CDR3 length is 15 residues. Germline V gives CDR1 LGHDT, CDR2 YNNKEL (reference sequence). In DNA form, the CDR3 reads TGTGCCAGCAGCCAAGGAAACTCAGGGGGCTATGGCTACACCTTC. Its translation: CASSQGNSGGYGYTF.

A single count supports this clone. The V and J genes are TRBV5-6 and TRBJ1-4; D not resolved. V was pared by 4 bases and J by 3 bases, with 7 bases between. CDR3 length: 13 residues. The germline V gene encodes CDR1 SGHDT and CDR2 YYEEEE. The CDR3 protein is CASSVSPNEKLFF. The CDR3 bases are TGTGCCAGCAGCGTATCTCCTAATGAAAAACTGTTTTTT.

Written as DNA, the CDR3 is TGTGCCACAACTCACTTGATGCGGGCCCCGAACACCGGGGAGCTGTTTTTT. This codes for CATTHLMRAPNTGELFF. The gene calls are TRBV15 and TRBJ2-2, with D possibly TRBD2 on 5 matching bases. In germline, CDR1 is LNHNV, CDR2 YYDKDF (reference sequence). The CDR3 covers 17 residues. V lost 9 bases, J lost 0 bases, and 20 bases lay in between.

This chain uses TRBV9 with TRBJ2-2, with 7 bases fitting TRBD1. Trimming removed 4 bases from V and 1 base from J; junction bases left unmatched: 7. The germline V gene encodes CDR1 SGDLS and CDR2 YYNGEE. CDR3 length: 16 residues. The CDR3 DNA follows: TGTGCCAGCAGCCCCTATGGGACAGAGAACACCGGGGAGCTGTTTTTT. Its protein is CASSPYGTENTGELFF.

The chain combines TRBV28 with TRBJ2-6; 9 bases agree with TRBD1. Unmatched junction bases numbered 8, after V lost 4 bases and J lost 1 base. Germline assignment: CDR1 MDHEN and CDR2 SYDVKM. This CDR3 is built from 18 residues. Here the CDR3 reads CASSSRPGQGSGANVLTF. In DNA form, the CDR3 reads TGTGCCAGCAGTTCACGTCCGGGACAGGGTTCTGGGGCCAACGTCCTGACTTTC.

The chain employs TRBV23-1 and TRBJ2-7; maybe TRBD2 (5 bases). TRBV23-1 is classed as an ORF, of uncertain function. This CDR3 region has 18 residues. Trimming stripped 4 bases from V and 4 bases from J, with 26 bases between. This CDR3 is CASSRPLPLVNTPYEQYF. The CDR3 DNA is TGCGCCAGCAGTCGTCCCCTCCCACTAGTAAATACCCCGTACGAGCAGTACTTC.

This clone appeared once. This rearrangement joins TRBV11-3 to TRBJ2-1, with 9 bases fitting TRBD2. Looked up from germline, CDR1 is SGHNT and CDR2 is YENEEA. The CDR3 runs to 14 residues. J gave up 10 bases and V 2 bases, and 6 bases lay outside the gene matches. As DNA, the CDR3 is TGTGCCAGCAGCTTAAGCCCGGGACTAGCCGAGCAGTTCTTC. Protein: CASSLSPGLAEQFF.

This sequence joins TRBV18 and TRBJ2-7; TRBD2 matches at 12 bases. CDR3 length: 15 residues. J was trimmed by 3 bases and V by 2 bases; bases with no gene match: 2. CDR1 and CDR2 from the germline V gene are KGHSH and LQKENI. DNA for the CDR3: TGTGCCAGCTCACCAGGACTAGCGGGATTCTACGAGCAGTACTTC. This codes for CASSPGLAGFYEQYF.

The chain uses TRBV18 and TRBJ1-1; 8 bases align to TRBD1. In germline, CDR1 is KGHSH, CDR2 LQKENI. The CDR3 covers 14 residues. V was clipped by 2 bases and J by 5 bases; unmatched bases: 4. CDR3: CASSPGTGGTEAFF. In DNA, the CDR3 is TGTGCCAGCTCACCAGGAACAGGGGGAACTGAAGCTTTCTTT.

The chain links TRBV11-1 to TRBJ2-1; 7 bases fit TRBD2. The germline V gene has CDR1 SGHAT and CDR2 FQDESV (reference sequence). The CDR3 runs to 14 residues. J lost 3 bases, V lost 8 bases, and 7 bases had no gene match. The CDR3 spells CASPRAGNYNEQFF. The CDR3 region has the DNA TGTGCCAGCCCCCGAGCGGGAAACTACAATGAGCAGTTCTTC. The full variable domain, completed using reference TRBV11-1 and TRBJ2-1, is EAEVAQSPRYKITEKSQAVAFWCDPISGHATLYWYRQILGQGPELLVQFQDESVVDDSQLPKDRFSAERLKGVDSTLKIQPAELGDSAMYLCASPRAGNYNEQFFGPGTRLTVL.

The rearrangement links TRBV28 to TRBJ1-2; 10 nucleotides align to TRBD1. From germline, CDR1 is MDHEN and CDR2 SYDVKM. The CDR3 is made up of 15 amino acids. The ends lost 5 bases at V and 7 bases at J; junction bases unmatched: 10. The CDR3: CASSDRGRLFAGYTF. In nucleotides, the CDR3 is TGTGCCAGCAGTGACAGGGGGCGCTTATTCGCTGGCTACACCTTC.

This clone was counted once. The chain recombines TRBV5-1 with TRBJ2-2; TRBD1 might be the D (5 bases). Germline V CDR1 and CDR2: SGHRS, YFSETQ. This CDR3 contains 15 residues. Between the trimmed V and J ends, which lost 4 bases and 0 bases, there was a span of 10 bases. The CDR3 here is CASSATAANTGELFF. The CDR3 DNA is TGCGCCAGCAGCGCGACAGCCGCGAACACCGGGGAGCTGTTTTTT.

This clone was seen only a few times. The genes are TRBV2 and TRBJ1-1, with 8 bases that match TRBD1. Germline trimming cut 0 bases from V and 1 base from J; bases unmatched to any gene: 10. The CDR3 is 18 amino acids. Germline loops: CDR1 SNHLY, CDR2 FYNNEI. The CDR3 loop is CASSEALRGDRPNTEAFF. The CDR3 coding sequence is TGTGCCAGCAGTGAAGCGCTTCGTGGGGACAGGCCGAACACTGAAGCTTTCTTT.

This chain uses TRBV6-1 with TRBJ2-7, with TRBD2 matching over 12 bases. V shed 4 bases, J shed 5 bases, and the junction held 9 bases outside the gene matches. Germline V gene lookup returns CDR1 MNHNS and CDR2 SASEGT. The CDR3 is 16 residues long. Here the CDR3 DNA reads TGTGCCAGCAGTGTCGTTTCTAGCGGGGGGGCCCACGAGCAGTACTTC. It yields the protein CASSVVSSGGAHEQYF.

The chain joins TRBV6-1 to TRBJ2-7, with 7 bases that match TRBD1. The CDR3 spans 16 residues. Germline trimming cut 1 base from V and 4 bases from J; bases unmatched to any gene: 10. The V gene's germline CDR1 is MNHNS and CDR2 SASEGT. CDR3 sequence (DNA): TGTGCCAGCAGTGAAGAATTCTTCGGGACAGCATACGAGCAGTACTTC. Translating it yields CASSEEFFGTAYEQYF.

The chain joins TRBV6-2 or TRBV6-3 to TRBJ1-1; D gene uncertain. Germline V CDR1 and CDR2: MNHEY, SVGEGT. The CDR3 totals 16 residues. Trimming pared 0 bases from V and 1 base from J, leaving 12 bases between. The CDR3 sequence: CASSYSEGSENTEAFF. CDR3 coding DNA: TGTGCCAGCAGTTACTCAGAGGGCAGTGAGAACACTGAAGCTTTCTTT.